One and the same sample provided the 19 T cell receptor beta chains below, sequenced in a study of identical twins. MiXCR, run by TCRdb on the 5' RACE reads, gives a single entry per CDR3 protein. The data hold 400,000 to 650,000 distinct CDR3 sequences, with under 25% observed a single time. Another study also made use of these data, one on T cells expressing NK-cell markers.

The sample taken for sequencing was CD4+ T cells sorted from blood. These receptors were taken from a woman younger than 35 in good health.

This chain links TRBV12-3 or TRBV12-4 with TRBJ2-5; 16 bases are shared with TRBD2. The V and J ends lost 3 bases and 5 bases, in that order; junction bases with no gene match: 6. The CDR3 totals 17 residues. CDR3 residues: CASSLGLAGGRGETQYF. DNA for the CDR3: TGTGCCAGCAGTTTGGGACTAGCGGGGGGGCGTGGGGAGACCCAGTACTTC.

This clonotype showed up just once. The chain employs TRBV7-9 and TRBJ2-7; TRBD1 might be the D (5 bases). The germline V gene has CDR1 SEHNR and CDR2 FQNEAQ (reference sequence). This CDR3 comprises 13 residues. The V gene lost 5 bases and the J gene lost 3 bases, with 11 bases spanning the gap. The CDR3 bases are TGTGCCAGCAGCCCGGACATTTACTACGAGCAGTACTTC. Its translation: CASSPDIYYEQYF.

This clonotype was counted between two and nine times. V usage is TRBV12-3 or TRBV12-4 and J usage is TRBJ1-1; D is possibly TRBD1 (5 bases). Trimming stripped 6 bases from V and 7 bases from J, with 12 bases between. There are 12 residues in the CDR3. CDR3 sequence reads: CASSLPGLEAFF. In nucleotides, the CDR3 is TGTGCCAGCAGCCTCCCGGGGCTTGAAGCTTTCTTT.

The chain has TRBV20-1 and TRBJ2-1, with 15 bases matching TRBD2. The CDR3 consists of 15 residues. V shed 3 bases, J shed 9 bases, and the junction held 6 bases outside the gene matches. CDR1 is DFQATT, CDR2 SNEGSKA, per germline (reference sequence). Here the CDR3 DNA reads TGCAGTGCTAGCGGACTAGCGGGGGGGCCTGGTGAGCAGTTCTTC. It encodes CSASGLAGGPGEQFF.

CDR3 amino acids: CASSEFLTGKGTEAFF. CDR3 DNA sequence: TGCGCCAGCAGTGAGTTCCTGACAGGGAAGGGCACTGAAGCTTTCTTT. The genes are TRBV10-1 and TRBJ1-1; TRBD1 agrees at 7 bases. This CDR3 is built from 16 residues. V was pared by 1 base and J by 4 bases, with 9 bases of the junction left unmatched. Germline V gives CDR1 WNHNN, CDR2 SYGVQD (reference sequence).

This clonotype was observed a few times. V is TRBV7-2 and J is TRBJ2-3, with 9 positions matching TRBD2. The CDR3 is made up of 16 amino acids. CDR1 is SGHTA and CDR2 is FQGNSA in the germline V gene. V gave up 1 base and J gave up 7 bases; unmatched junction bases: 9. The CDR3 is CASSLVRGRAGNTQYF. CDR3 DNA: TGTGCCAGCAGCTTAGTGCGCGGGAGGGCCGGAAATACGCAGTATTTT.

The rearrangement uses TRBV19 and TRBJ2-6; D is unclear. The V and J ends lost 9 bases and 4 bases respectively, with 13 bases between them. CDR1 is LNHDA, CDR2 SQIVND, per germline (reference sequence). The CDR3 totals 14 residues. CDR3 bases: TGTGCCAGCGTTAGTATTAGGGGGGCCAACGTCCTGACTTTC. Its protein is CASVSIRGANVLTF.

This clonotype was observed a few times. The chain has TRBV7-2 and TRBJ2-3; D tentatively reads TRBD1 or TRBD2 (5 bases each). The ends were cut back, 8 bases at V and 1 base at J, with 13 bases in the middle. The germline CDR1 and CDR2 sequences are SGHTA and FQGNSA. This CDR3 has 14 amino acids. CDR3 nucleotide sequence: TGTGCCAGCGGGACCCGGACCCGCACAGATACGCAGTATTTT. Encoded protein: CASGTRTRTDTQYF.

A few counts support this clonotype. The gene calls are TRBV6-1 and TRBJ2-3, with 8 bases that match TRBD2. With 3 bases clipped from V and 3 bases from J, the junction kept 8 bases outside the gene matches. Germline CDR1 is MNHNS and CDR2 is SASEGT. This CDR3 has 16 amino acids. CDR3 DNA: TGTGCCAGCAGTGATCGTAGCGGGGCGGTAACAGATACGCAGTATTTT. Encoded protein: CASSDRSGAVTDTQYF.

The chain uses TRBV9 and TRBJ2-1; D gene unclear. V lost 0 bases and J lost 7, with 11 bases in between. CDR3 size: 14 residues. In germline, CDR1 is SGDLS, CDR2 YYNGEE. CDR3 region: CASSVVGSVNEQFF. The DNA of the CDR3 is TGTGCCAGCAGCGTAGTAGGTTCGGTGAATGAGCAGTTCTTC.

V and J are TRBV5-1 and TRBJ2-1; TRBD2 agrees at 11 bases. The CDR3 runs to 16 residues. The junction had 8 bases not matched to a gene; V was cut back by 2 bases and J by 7 bases. Looked up from germline, CDR1 is SGHRS and CDR2 is YFSETQ. In DNA form, the CDR3 reads TGCGCCAGCAGCTTACTTACTAGCGGGAGCTCGAATGAGCAGTTCTTC. It is translated as CASSLLTSGSSNEQFF.

The rearrangement uses TRBV24-1 and TRBJ2-1; 10 nucleotides agree with TRBD1. Per the germline V gene, CDR1 is KGHDR and CDR2 is SFDVKD. The CDR3 has 13 amino acids. The V gene end was trimmed by 9 bases and the J gene end by 6 bases; junction bases not matched to a gene: 4. The CDR3 nucleotides read TGTGCCACCGGGACAGGGGAAAGCAATGAGCAGTTCTTC. Its protein product is CATGTGESNEQFF.

The chain is built from TRBV27 and TRBJ2-7; 10 nucleotides align to TRBD1. With V trimmed by 8 bases and J by 3 bases, 10 bases remained unmatched. Germline CDR1 is MNHEY and CDR2 is SMNVEV (reference sequence). The CDR3 totals 15 residues. The CDR3 DNA reads as TGTGCCAGCCGGAGGACGGGACAGGGGAACTACGAGCAGTACTTC. This translates into CASRRTGQGNYEQYF.

The J gene is TRBJ2-5, the V gene TRBV29-1; no clear D. V was cut by 5 bases and J by 2 bases, with 9 bases left in between. This CDR3 comprises 12 residues. Germline CDR1 reads SQVTM; CDR2 reads ANQGSEA. Here the CDR3 DNA reads TGCAGCGTTAAGTGGGTGCAAGAGACCCAGTACTTC. Translated: CSVKWVQETQYF.

This clonotype was detected a few times. This sequence joins TRBV6-1 and TRBJ2-4, with 9 bases fitting TRBD1. With V trimmed by 8 bases and J by 6 bases, 11 bases remained unmatched. From germline, CDR1 is MNHNS and CDR2 SASEGT. This CDR3 has 15 residues. The CDR3 sequence is CASGSGTGFRNIQYF. The CDR3 DNA sequence: TGTGCCAGCGGGTCCGGGACAGGGTTCAGAAACATTCAGTACTTC.

This clonotype was observed a few times. This chain links TRBV5-1 with TRBJ1-1, with TRBD1 as a possible D gene (6 bases). This CDR3 is built from 14 residues. The ends were cut back, 4 bases at V and 6 bases at J, with 16 bases in the middle. CDR1 and CDR2 from the germline V gene are SGHRS and YFSETQ. CDR3 amino acids: CASSIRDNNAEAFF. In DNA, the CDR3 is TGCGCCAGCAGCATCCGGGACAACAACGCTGAAGCTTTCTTT.

The sample holds a few counts of this clonotype. The rearrangement links TRBV20-1 to TRBJ2-1, with D tentatively TRBD2 (6 bases). Per germline, CDR1 DFQATT and CDR2 SNEGSKA (reference sequence). The CDR3 runs to 17 residues. V was pared by 2 bases and J by 8 bases, with 25 bases between. In DNA form, the CDR3 reads TGCAGTGCTAGACCACGGAGACTAGAGGGTTTGAGCGATGAGCAGTTCTTC. Protein: CSARPRRLEGLSDEQFF.

The chain links TRBV20-1 to TRBJ2-3; a weak D match, TRBD1 (5 bases). The CDR3 consists of 15 residues. Trimming pared 3 bases from V and 1 base from J, leaving 14 bases between. The V gene's germline CDR1 is DFQATT and CDR2 SNEGSKA (reference sequence). The CDR3: CSASGASRGTDTQYF. CDR3 coding DNA: TGCAGTGCTAGTGGGGCTAGTAGAGGCACAGATACGCAGTATTTT.

This clonotype was counted many times. The V gene is TRBV12-3 or TRBV12-4, the J gene TRBJ1-2, with a weak D call TRBD1 (6 bases). This CDR3 is 11 amino acids long. The V end was cut by 7 bases, the J end by 4 bases, with 7 bases between. CDR3 region: CASKQGYGYTF. DNA for the CDR3: TGTGCCAGCAAACAGGGCTATGGCTACACCTTC.